The 5 T cell receptor beta chains listed next were all sequenced from one sample in a study of blood T cell repertoires in COVID-19. TCRdb keeps only in-frame clones here, not all; method: immunoSEQ multiplex PCR. The sample consists of some 170,000 clones, about 91% of them appearing once. The sample consisted of peripheral blood. Receptors were obtained from an older woman who had recovered from COVID-19.

This clone has a handful of counts. This rearrangement joins TRBV5-1 to TRBJ2-7; D call uncertain. V lost 0 bases and J 0 bases, leaving 7 bases between the germline ends. From germline, CDR1 is SGHRS and CDR2 YFSETQ. CDR3 length: 14 amino acids. The CDR3 DNA sequence: TGCGCCAGCAGCTTGGACTCAAACTCCTACGAGCAGTACTTC. This encodes CASSLDSNSYEQYF.

This chain joins TRBV6-1 and TRBJ2-3; maybe TRBD1 (6 bases). CDR1 MNHNS and CDR2 SASEGT come from the germline V gene. V was pared by 2 bases and J by 0 bases, with 18 bases between. The CDR3 extends over 18 amino acids. CDR3 DNA: TGTGCCAGCAGTGAATTATCTGGACAGCGGCTTAGCACAGATACGCAGTATTTT. It yields the protein CASSELSGQRLSTDTQYF.

The chain carries TRBV9 and TRBJ2-1, with 12 nucleotides matching TRBD2. CDR1 and CDR2 (germline): SGDLS, YYNGEE. CDR3 length equals 20 residues. The ends lost 0 bases at V and 7 bases at J; junction bases unmatched: 17. CDR3 DNA sequence: TGTGCCAGCAGCGTAGCTACGCCTAGCGGGGGGGCCCCCGTGGGGAATGAGCAGTTCTTC. Residues: CASSVATPSGGAPVGNEQFF.

The chain combines TRBV7-9 with TRBJ1-1, with D maybe TRBD1 (5 bases). The V end was cut by 3 bases, the J end by 4 bases, with 12 bases between. The germline gives CDR1 SEHNR, CDR2 FQNEAQ (reference sequence). CDR3 length equals 14 residues. The CDR3 region is CASSLGPGRTEAFF. The CDR3 DNA follows: TGTGCCAGCAGCTTGGGGCCCGGACGCACTGAAGCTTTCTTT.

This clone was recorded only once. This chain uses TRBV5-8 with TRBJ1-1; no reliable D call. The V gene lost 0 bases and the J gene lost 8 bases, with 14 bases spanning the gap. Germline assignment: CDR1 SGHTS and CDR2 YDEGEE. This CDR3 has 14 residues. The CDR3 nucleotides are TGTGCCAGCAGCTTGGGACCCGGGATGGGAGAAGCTTTCTTT. It encodes CASSLGPGMGEAFF.